These 3 T cell receptor beta chains were all obtained from the same sample, sequenced in a study of metastatic and nonmetastatic thyroid tumors. TCRdb re-analyzed the PCR reads using MiXCR. The table records roughly 70,000 clones, roughly 18% of them present only once. No patient received treatment before thyroid surgery. What was sequenced was blood. These receptor sequences come from a female donor with papillary thyroid cancer or a benign thyroid nodule (not recorded which). Some clones in this sample may be carry-over from other donors' samples.

At least ten counts were recorded for this clone. This chain joins TRBV9 and TRBJ1-6; D remains ambiguous. The germline CDR1 and CDR2 sequences are SGDLS and YYNGEE. This CDR3 comprises 12 residues. V was cut by 2 bases and J by 9 bases, with 6 bases left in between. The CDR3 loop reads CASSVWSSPLHF. The CDR3 region has the DNA TGTGCCAGCAGCGTTTGGAGTTCACCCCTCCACTTT.

This clone appeared many times. A much larger clone differs from this one at a single base, so this may be a read error. The rearrangement links TRBV6-1 to TRBJ2-3, with D tentatively TRBD2 (6 bases). V dropped 5 bases and J dropped 2 bases, with 11 bases sitting between them. CDR3 length: 14 residues. Germline assignment: CDR1 MNHNS and CDR2 SASEGT. CDR3 in amino acids: CASSSGLNTDTQYF. CDR3 nucleotide sequence: TGTGCCAGCAGTTCGGGACTGAACACAGATACGCAGTATTTT.

This clone was detected many times. This rearrangement joins TRBV15 to TRBJ1-1, with TRBD1 matching 11 bases. There are 17 residues in the CDR3. CDR1 is LNHNV, CDR2 YYDKDF, per germline (reference sequence). After removal of 0 bases from V and 4 bases from J, the junction contained 7 bases not matched to a gene. This CDR3 reads CATSRDQRTGGSTEAFF. For the CDR3, the DNA is TGTGCCACCAGCAGAGATCAAAGGACAGGGGGCTCCACTGAAGCTTTCTTT.